The T cell receptor (beta chain) described here comes from a study of cytomegalovirus exposure and HLA in healthy donors. The CDR3 runs to 16 residues. The J segment lost 2 bases and the V segment lost 1 base, leaving 2 bases of the junction unmatched. Germline V gene lookup returns CDR1 SGHVS and CDR2 FNYEAQ. The PCR ran on 60 Vbeta and 13 Jbeta primers. Some clones are missing from TCRdb's copy, which holds only in-frame ones; the method was immunoSEQ multiplex PCR. The sample lists over 110,000 clones; around three quarters were seen once. The source of this sequence is a young woman in good health and CMV-seropositive. The chain carries TRBV7-6 and TRBJ2-1; 10 bases map to TRBD1. The material sequenced was PBMCs. The CDR3 sequence is CASSLGGQGPYNEQFF. CDR3 nucleotide sequence: TGTGCCAGCAGCTTAGGGGGACAGGGGCCCTACAATGAGCAGTTCTTC.